This TCR beta chain was recovered during a study of blood T cell repertoires in COVID-19. Study overall: Both acute and convalescent COVID-19 samples were obtained from the United States, Italy and Spain. PBMCs, B-cell-depleted T cells, or T cells were the source of the cDNA or gDNA that made up the material.

As handled by the study authors: Estimates of nucleated cell counts were drawn from the amplification of reference gene primers. Some clones are missing from TCRdb's copy, which holds only in-frame ones; the method was immunoSEQ multiplex PCR. Clone size and the V and J calls come from that table; the DNA yielded D and trimming. The sample records about 230,000 clones, approximately 87% being singletons. J lost 6 bases, V lost 2 bases, and 4 bases had no gene match. Looked up from germline, CDR1 is SGHTA and CDR2 is FQGNSA. This CDR3 has 16 residues. This chain links TRBV7-2 with TRBJ2-1; 13 bases are a match to TRBD2. Sequencing was performed on peripheral blood. This sequence was found in a woman in her sixties or seventies with active or convalescent COVID-19. CDR3 sequence reads: CASSLPGLAGVNEQFF. The CDR3 DNA reads TGTGCCAGCAGCTTACCCGGACTAGCGGGAGTCAATGAGCAGTTCTTC. Using reference TRBV7-2 and TRBJ2-1 for the parts outside the CDR3, the full variable domain is GAGVSQSPSNKVTEKGKDVELRCDPISGHTALYWYRQSLGQGLEFLIYFQGNSAPDKSGLPSDRFSAERTGGSVSTLTIQRTQQEDSAVYLCASSLPGLAGVNEQFFGPGTRLTVL.